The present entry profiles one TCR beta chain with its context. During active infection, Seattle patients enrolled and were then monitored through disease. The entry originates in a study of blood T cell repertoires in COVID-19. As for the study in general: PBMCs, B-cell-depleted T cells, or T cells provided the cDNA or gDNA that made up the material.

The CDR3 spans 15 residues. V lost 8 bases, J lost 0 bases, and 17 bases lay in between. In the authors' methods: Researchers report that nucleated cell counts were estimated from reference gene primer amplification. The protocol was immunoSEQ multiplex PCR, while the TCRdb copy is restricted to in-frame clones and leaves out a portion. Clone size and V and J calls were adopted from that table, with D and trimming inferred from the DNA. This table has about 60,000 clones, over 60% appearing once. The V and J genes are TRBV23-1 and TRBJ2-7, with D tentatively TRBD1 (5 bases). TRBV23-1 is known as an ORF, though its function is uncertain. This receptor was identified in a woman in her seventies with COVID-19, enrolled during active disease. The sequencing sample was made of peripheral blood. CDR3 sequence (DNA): TGCGCCAGCGACGTAAGGGGTTCCATCTCCTACGAGCAGTACGTC. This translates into CASDVRGSISYEQYV.